This TCR beta chain came from a study of blood T cell repertoires in COVID-19. About the research overall: Nucleic acid was either cDNA or gDNA, and it came from T cells, B-cell-depleted T cells, or PBMCs.

V gave up 6 bases and J gave up 13 bases; unmatched junction bases: 6. The CDR3 covers 12 residues. Adults between about 18 and 89 years of age took part from under 25 US areas. The study assigned cohorts using participant-reported clinical history. Original processing notes: Amplification with reference gene primers provided the estimates of nucleated cell counts. Profiling relied on immunoSEQ multiplex PCR, and the TCRdb table lists in-frame clones only, not all of them. From that table come the V and J calls and clone size; the DNA was used to work out D and trimming. The sample has 200,000 to 250,000 clones, 81% seen once.

The rearrangement links TRBV12-3 or TRBV12-4 to TRBJ1-4, with 9 bases lining up with TRBD1. The TCR sequence derives from a woman aged 50 to 60 with acute COVID-19. Specimen: PBMCs or T cells enriched from blood (not recorded which). CDR3 sequence: CASREGQGGLFF. CDR3 coding DNA: TGTGCCAGCAGGGAGGGACAGGGCGGACTGTTTTTT.